This T cell receptor beta chain was profiled in a study of blood T cell repertoires in COVID-19. Trimming cost V 3 bases and J 1 base, with 18 bases left between them. This CDR3 has 17 amino acids. CDR1 is LGHDT and CDR2 is YNNKEL in the germline V gene (reference sequence). Some clones are missing from TCRdb's copy, which holds only in-frame ones; the method was immunoSEQ multiplex PCR. The top ten clones hold roughly a sixth of a sample with 52,000 or so clones, under 85% of them seen once. The chain uses TRBV3-1 (or the pseudogene TRBV3-2) and TRBJ1-1; possibly TRBD1 for D (5 bases). The sequencing sample was made of peripheral blood. This clonotype was obtained from a man aged 40-55 years with acute or convalescent COVID-19. The DNA of the CDR3 is TGTGCCAGCAGCCATTTCGGTTCGAAAAGGGGGAACACTGAAGCTTTCTTT. Translated, it gives CASSHFGSKRGNTEAFF.